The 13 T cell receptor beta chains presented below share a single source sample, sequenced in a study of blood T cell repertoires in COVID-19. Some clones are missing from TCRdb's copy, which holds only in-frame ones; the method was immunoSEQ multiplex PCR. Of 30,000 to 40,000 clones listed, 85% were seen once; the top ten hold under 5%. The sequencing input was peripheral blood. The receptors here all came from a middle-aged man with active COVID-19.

In DNA form, the CDR3 reads TGTGCCAGCAGAAATGGACAGGGAGCTGAAGCTTTCTTT. Translation gives CASRNGQGAEAFF. V and J are TRBV5-8 and TRBJ1-1; 8 bases match TRBD1. V shed 5 bases, J shed 6 bases, and the junction held 6 bases outside the gene matches. Germline values: CDR1 SGHTS, CDR2 YDEGEE. This CDR3 has 13 residues.

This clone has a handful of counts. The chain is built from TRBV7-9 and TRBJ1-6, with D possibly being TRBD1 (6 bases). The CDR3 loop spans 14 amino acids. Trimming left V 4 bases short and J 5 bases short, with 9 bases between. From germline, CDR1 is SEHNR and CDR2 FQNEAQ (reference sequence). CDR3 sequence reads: CASSWGQNNSPLHF. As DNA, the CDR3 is TGTGCCAGCAGCTGGGGACAAAATAATTCACCCCTCCACTTT.

The CDR3 region is CASSQFTEGGTEAFF. The CDR3 coding sequence is TGTGCCAGCAGCCAATTTACAGAGGGGGGGACTGAAGCTTTCTTT. V is TRBV5-6 and J is TRBJ1-1, with D possibly being TRBD1 (6 bases). This CDR3 region has 15 residues. Trimming took 4 bases from V and 5 from J, leaving 18 bases between them. Germline assignment: CDR1 SGHDT and CDR2 YYEEEE.

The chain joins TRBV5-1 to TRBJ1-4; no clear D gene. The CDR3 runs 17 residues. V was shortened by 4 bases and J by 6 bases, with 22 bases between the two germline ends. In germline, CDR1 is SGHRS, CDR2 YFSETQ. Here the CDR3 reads CASSRGHRVPTDEKLFF. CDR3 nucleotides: TGCGCCAGCAGCCGAGGGCATAGGGTCCCCACGGATGAAAAACTGTTTTTT.

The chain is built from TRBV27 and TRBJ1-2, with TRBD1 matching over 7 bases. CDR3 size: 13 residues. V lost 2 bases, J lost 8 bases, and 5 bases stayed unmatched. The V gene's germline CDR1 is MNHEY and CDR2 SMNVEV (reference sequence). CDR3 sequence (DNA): TGTGCCAGCAGTTTAAAGGGGGCAGCGGGCTACACCTTC. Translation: CASSLKGAAGYTF.

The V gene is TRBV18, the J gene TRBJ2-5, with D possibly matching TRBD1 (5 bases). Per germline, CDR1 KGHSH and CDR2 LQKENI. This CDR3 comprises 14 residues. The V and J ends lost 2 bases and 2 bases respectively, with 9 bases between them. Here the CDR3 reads CASSPRPGQETQYF. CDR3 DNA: TGTGCCAGCTCACCAAGGCCAGGGCAAGAGACCCAGTACTTC.

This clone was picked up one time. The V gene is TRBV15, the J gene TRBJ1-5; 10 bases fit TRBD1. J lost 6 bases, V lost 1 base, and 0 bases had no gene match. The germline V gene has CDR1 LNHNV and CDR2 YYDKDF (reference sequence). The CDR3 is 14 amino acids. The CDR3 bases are TGTGCCACCAGCAGAGGGACAGGGGGTCAGCCCCAGCATTTT. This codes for CATSRGTGGQPQHF.

CDR3 region: CASSSRLSGDTEAFF. CDR3 DNA sequence: TGTGCCAGCAGTTCCCGACTCTCAGGGGACACTGAAGCTTTCTTT. This rearrangement joins TRBV6-2 or TRBV6-3 to TRBJ1-1, with D perhaps TRBD1 (6 bases). The CDR3 has 15 amino acids. Trimming removed 4 bases from V and 3 bases from J, with 15 bases in between. CDR1 and CDR2 from the germline V gene are MNHEY and SVGEGT.

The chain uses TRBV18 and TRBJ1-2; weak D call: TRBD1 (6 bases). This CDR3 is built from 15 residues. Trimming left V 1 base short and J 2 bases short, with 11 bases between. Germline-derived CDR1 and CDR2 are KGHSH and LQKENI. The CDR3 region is CASSPLRTENYGYTF. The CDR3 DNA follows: TGTGCCAGCTCACCACTGAGGACAGAGAACTATGGCTACACCTTC.

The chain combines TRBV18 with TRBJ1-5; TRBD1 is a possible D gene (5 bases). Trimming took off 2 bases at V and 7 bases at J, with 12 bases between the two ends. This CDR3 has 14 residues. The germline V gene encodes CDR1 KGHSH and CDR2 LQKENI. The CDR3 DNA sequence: TGTGCCAGCTCACCAGGTTCGGGGGTCCAGCCCCAGCATTTT. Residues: CASSPGSGVQPQHF.

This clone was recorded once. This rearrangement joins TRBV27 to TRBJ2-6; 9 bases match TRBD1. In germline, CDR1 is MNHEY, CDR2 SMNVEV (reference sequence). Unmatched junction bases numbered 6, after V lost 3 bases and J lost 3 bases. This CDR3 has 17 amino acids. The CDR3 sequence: CASSFLQGANGANVLTF. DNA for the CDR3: TGTGCCAGCAGTTTTTTACAGGGGGCGAATGGGGCCAACGTCCTGACTTTC.

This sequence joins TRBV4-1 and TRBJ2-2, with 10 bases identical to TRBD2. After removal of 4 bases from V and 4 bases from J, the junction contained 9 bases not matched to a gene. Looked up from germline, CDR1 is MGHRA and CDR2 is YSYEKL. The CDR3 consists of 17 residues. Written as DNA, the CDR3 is TGCGCCAGCAGCCGTTCCGCGGGACTAGCGAGCACCGGGGAGCTGTTTTTT. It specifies CASSRSAGLASTGELFF.

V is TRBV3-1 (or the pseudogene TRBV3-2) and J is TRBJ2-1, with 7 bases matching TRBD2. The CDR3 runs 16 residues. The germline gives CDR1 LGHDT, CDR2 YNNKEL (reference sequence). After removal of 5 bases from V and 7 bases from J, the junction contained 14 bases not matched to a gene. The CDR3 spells CASSYNGGGLVNEQFF. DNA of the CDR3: TGTGCCAGCAGCTATAACGGCGGGGGTCTTGTTAATGAGCAGTTCTTC.